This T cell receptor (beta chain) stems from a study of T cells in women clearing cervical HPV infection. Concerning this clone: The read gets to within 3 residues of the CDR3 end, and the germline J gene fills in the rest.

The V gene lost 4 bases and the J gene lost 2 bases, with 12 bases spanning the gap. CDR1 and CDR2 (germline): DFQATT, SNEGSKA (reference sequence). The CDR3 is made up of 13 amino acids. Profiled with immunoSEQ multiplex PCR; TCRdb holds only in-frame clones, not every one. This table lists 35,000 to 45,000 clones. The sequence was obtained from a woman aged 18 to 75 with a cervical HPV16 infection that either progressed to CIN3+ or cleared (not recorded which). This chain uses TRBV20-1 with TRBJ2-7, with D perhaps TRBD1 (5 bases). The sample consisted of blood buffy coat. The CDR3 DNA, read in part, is TGCAGTGCTAACCCTCCAGGGCCCTACGAG. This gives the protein CSANPPGPYE. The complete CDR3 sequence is CSANPPGPYEQYF.